This T cell receptor beta chain was recorded in a study of shared clonotypes between healthy human individuals. Study in general: With ages of 18 to 49, the donors were a couple of women and a few men.

The CDR3 extends over 15 amino acids. Germline lookup yields CDR1 SGHTA and CDR2 FQGTGA. V was shortened by 6 bases and J by 0 bases, with 11 bases between the two germline ends. This clone appeared a single time. Here immunoSEQ multiplex PCR was the method, and the copy in TCRdb shows in-frame clones only, minus some. The table shows around 1.5 million clones, with under 99% occurring only once. The source of this sequence is a man younger than 45 in good health. The sample taken for sequencing was naive CD4+ T cells sorted from blood. Sample subset: CD45RA+ positively selected. The rearrangement joins TRBV7-3 to TRBJ2-2, with D possibly TRBD1 on 5 matching bases. CDR3 sequence: CASRISGSNTGELFF. CDR3 DNA sequence: TGTGCCAGCAGGATTTCAGGGTCGAACACCGGGGAGCTGTTTTTT.